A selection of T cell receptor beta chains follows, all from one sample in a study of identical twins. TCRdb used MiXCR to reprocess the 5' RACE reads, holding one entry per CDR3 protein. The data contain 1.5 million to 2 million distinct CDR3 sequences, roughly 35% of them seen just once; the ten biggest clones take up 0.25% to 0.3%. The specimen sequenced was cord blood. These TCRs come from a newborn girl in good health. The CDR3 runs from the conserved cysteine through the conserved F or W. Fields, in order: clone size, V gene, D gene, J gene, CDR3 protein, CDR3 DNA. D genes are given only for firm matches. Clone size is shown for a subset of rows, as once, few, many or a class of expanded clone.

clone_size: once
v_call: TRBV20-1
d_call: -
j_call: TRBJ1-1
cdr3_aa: CPAKGRGGVNTEAFF
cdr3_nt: TGCCCTGCTAAAGGACGGGGGGGAGTGAACACTGAAGCTTTCTTT

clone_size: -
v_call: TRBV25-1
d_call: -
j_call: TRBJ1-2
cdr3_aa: CASSDSGEQNYGYTF
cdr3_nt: TGTGCCAGCAGTGATTCGGGGGAGCAAAACTATGGCTACACCTTC

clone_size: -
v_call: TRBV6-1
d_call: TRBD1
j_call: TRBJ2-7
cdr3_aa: CASSESRRQGRNEQYF
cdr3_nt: TGTGCCAGCAGTGAATCCCGGAGACAGGGGAGGAACGAGCAGTACTTC

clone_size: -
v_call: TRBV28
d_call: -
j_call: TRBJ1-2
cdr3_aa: CASSLGDSYNYGYTF
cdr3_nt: TGTGCCAGCAGTTTGGGTGACAGTTATAACTATGGCTACACCTTC

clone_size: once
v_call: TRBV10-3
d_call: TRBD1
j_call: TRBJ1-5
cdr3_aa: CAISEWGTGDLRSNQPQHF
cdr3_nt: TGTGCCATCAGTGAGTGGGGGACAGGGGATTTGAGGAGCAACCAGCCCCAGCATTTT

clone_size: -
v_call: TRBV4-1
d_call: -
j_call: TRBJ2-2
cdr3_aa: CASSQEVVLVIGELFF
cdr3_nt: TGCGCCAGCAGCCAAGAAGTCGTCCTAGTAATCGGGGAGCTGTTTTTT

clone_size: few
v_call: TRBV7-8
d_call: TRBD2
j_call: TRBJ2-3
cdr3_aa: CASSFRRGKADTQYF
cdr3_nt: TGTGCCAGCAGCTTCAGGCGGGGGAAGGCAGATACGCAGTATTTT

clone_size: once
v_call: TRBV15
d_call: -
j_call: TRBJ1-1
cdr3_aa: CATSREVMNTEAFF
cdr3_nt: TGTGCCACCAGCAGAGAGGTTATGAACACTGAAGCTTTCTTT

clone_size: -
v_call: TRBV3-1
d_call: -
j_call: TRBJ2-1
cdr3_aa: CASSQGPRVHEQFF
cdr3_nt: TGTGCCAGCAGCCAAGGTCCTAGAGTCCATGAGCAGTTCTTC

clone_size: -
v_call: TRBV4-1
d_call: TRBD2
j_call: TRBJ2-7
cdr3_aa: CASSQVDSGGIYEQYF
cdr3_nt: TGCGCCAGCAGCCAAGTCGATAGCGGGGGGATTTACGAGCAGTACTTC

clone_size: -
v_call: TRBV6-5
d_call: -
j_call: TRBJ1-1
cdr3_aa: CASSYGLKGAFF
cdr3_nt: TGTGCCAGCAGTTACGGACTCAAAGGAGCTTTCTTT

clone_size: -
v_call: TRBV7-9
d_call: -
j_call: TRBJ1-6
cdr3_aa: CASTLTVGSSYNSPLHF
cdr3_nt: TGTGCCAGCACCCTAACAGTAGGGAGCTCCTATAATTCACCCCTCCACTTT

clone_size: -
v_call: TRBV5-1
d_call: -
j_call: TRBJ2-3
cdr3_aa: CASSLIGRGPFTDTQYF
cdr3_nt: TGCGCCAGCAGCTTGATCGGGCGGGGACCTTTCACAGATACGCAGTATTTT

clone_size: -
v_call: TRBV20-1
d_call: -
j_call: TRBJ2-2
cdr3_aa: CSAQRTDLYAGELFF
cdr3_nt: TGCAGTGCACAGAGGACAGACTTGTACGCCGGGGAGCTGTTTTTT

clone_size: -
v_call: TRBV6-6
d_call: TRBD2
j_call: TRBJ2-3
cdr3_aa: CTSSWTSGAITDTQYF
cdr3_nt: TGTACCAGCAGTTGGACTAGCGGGGCTATCACAGATACGCAGTATTTT

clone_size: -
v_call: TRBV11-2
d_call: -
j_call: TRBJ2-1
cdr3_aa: CASSPPSGNEQFF
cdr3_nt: TGTGCCAGCAGCCCCCCGAGCGGCAATGAGCAGTTCTTC

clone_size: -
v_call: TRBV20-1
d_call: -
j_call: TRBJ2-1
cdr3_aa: CSTRDPTRSYNEQFF
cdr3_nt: TGCAGTACTAGAGATCCCACCCGATCCTACAATGAGCAGTTCTTC

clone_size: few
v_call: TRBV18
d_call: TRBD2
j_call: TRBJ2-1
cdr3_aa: CASLGTTQGHEQFF
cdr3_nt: TGTGCCAGCCTTGGGACTACCCAAGGCCATGAGCAGTTCTTC

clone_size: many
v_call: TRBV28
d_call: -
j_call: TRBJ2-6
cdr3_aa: CAIASGANVLTF
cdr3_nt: TGTGCCATCGCGTCTGGGGCCAACGTCCTGACTTTC

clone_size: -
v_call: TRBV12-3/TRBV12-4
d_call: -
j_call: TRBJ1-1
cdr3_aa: CASSSYRENTEAFF
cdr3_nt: TGTGCCAGCAGTTCGTACCGGGAGAACACTGAAGCTTTCTTT

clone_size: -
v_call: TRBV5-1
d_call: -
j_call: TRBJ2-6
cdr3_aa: CASSAPQGPGANVQTF
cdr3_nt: TGCGCCAGCAGCGCGCCCCAGGGACCCGGGGCCAACGTCCAGACTTTC

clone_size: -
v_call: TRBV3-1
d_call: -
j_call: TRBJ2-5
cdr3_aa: CASSQGGRETQYF
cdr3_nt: TGTGCCAGCAGCCAAGGCGGGCGGGAGACCCAGTACTTC

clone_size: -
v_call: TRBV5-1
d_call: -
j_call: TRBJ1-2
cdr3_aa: CTSSLFGDNYGYTF
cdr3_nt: TGCACCAGCAGCTTGTTTGGGGACAACTATGGCTACACCTTC

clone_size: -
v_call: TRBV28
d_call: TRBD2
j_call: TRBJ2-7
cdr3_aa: CASSSGGGGWTYEQYF
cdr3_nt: TGTGCCAGCAGTTCCGGCGGGGGGGGCTGGACCTACGAGCAGTACTTC

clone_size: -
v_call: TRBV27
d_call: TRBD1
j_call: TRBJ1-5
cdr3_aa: CASKSYRDSSNQPQHF
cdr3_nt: TGTGCCAGCAAAAGTTATAGGGACAGTTCCAATCAGCCCCAGCATTTT

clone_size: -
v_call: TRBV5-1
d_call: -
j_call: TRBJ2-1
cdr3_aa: CASSLQAPSYNEQFF
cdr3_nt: TGCGCCAGCAGCTTACAAGCTCCCTCCTACAATGAGCAGTTCTTC

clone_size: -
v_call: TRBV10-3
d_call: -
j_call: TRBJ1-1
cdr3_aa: CAIRLRDTEAFF
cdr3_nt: TGTGCCATCAGGCTCAGAGACACTGAAGCTTTCTTT

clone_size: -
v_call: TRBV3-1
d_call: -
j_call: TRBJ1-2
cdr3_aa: CASSQFSGTAYGYTF
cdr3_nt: TGTGCCAGCAGCCAATTCTCCGGGACCGCCTATGGCTACACCTTC

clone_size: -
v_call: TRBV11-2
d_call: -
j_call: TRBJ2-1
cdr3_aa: CAGSLELTSYNEQFF
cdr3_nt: TGTGCCGGCAGCTTAGAGTTAACCTCCTACAATGAGCAGTTCTTC

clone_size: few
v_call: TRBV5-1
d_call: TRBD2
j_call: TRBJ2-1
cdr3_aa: CASSPTSGKVHNEQFF
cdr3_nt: TGCGCCAGCAGCCCGACTAGCGGGAAGGTCCACAATGAGCAGTTCTTC

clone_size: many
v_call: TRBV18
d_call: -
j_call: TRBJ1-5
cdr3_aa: CASSPGLNQPQHF
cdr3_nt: TGTGCCAGCAGTCCGGGCCTCAATCAGCCCCAGCATTTT

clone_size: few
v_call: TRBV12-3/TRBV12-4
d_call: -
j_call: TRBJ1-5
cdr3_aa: CACSFAWLNQPQHF
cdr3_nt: TGTGCCTGCAGTTTCGCCTGGCTCAATCAGCCCCAGCATTTT

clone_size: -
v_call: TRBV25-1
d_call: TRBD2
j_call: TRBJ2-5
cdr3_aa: CTSSEFFRLAGGQETQYF
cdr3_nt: TGTACCAGCAGTGAATTCTTCAGACTAGCGGGAGGGCAAGAGACCCAGTACTTC

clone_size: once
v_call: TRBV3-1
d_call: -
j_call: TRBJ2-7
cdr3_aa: CASSYIDHNEQYF
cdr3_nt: TGTGCCAGCAGCTACATTGATCACAATGAGCAGTACTTC